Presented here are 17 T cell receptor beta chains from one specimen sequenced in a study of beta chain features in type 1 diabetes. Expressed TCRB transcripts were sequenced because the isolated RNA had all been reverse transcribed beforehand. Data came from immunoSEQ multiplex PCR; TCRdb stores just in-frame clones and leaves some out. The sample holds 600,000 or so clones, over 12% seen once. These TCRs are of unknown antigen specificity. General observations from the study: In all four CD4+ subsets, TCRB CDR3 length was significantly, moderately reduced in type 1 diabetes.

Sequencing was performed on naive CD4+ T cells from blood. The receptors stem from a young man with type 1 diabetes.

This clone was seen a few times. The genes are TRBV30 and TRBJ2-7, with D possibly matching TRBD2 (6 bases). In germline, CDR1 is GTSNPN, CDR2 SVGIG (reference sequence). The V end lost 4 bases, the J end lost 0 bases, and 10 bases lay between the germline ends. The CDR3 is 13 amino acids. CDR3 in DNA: TGTGCCTGGAATAGCGGCATCTCCTACGAGCAGTACTTC. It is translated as CAWNSGISYEQYF.

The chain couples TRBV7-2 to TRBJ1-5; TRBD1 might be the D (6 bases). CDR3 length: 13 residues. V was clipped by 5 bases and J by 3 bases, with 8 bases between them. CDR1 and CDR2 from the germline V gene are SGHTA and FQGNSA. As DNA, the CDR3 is TGTGCCAGCAGCCGGGACACCAATCAGCCCCAGCATTTT. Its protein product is CASSRDTNQPQHF.

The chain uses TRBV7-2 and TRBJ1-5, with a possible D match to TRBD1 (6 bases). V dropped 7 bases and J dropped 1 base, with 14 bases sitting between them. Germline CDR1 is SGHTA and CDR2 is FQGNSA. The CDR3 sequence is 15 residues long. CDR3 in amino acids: CASTGQGGSNQPQHF. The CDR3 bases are TGTGCCAGCACCGGCCAAGGGGGGAGCAATCAGCCCCAGCATTTT.

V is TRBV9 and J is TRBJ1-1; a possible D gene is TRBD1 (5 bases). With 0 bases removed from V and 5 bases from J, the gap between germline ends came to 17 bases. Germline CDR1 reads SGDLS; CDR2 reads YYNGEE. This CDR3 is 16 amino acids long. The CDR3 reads CASSVAQGYGRTEAFF. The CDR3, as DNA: TGTGCCAGCAGCGTAGCTCAGGGCTATGGAAGGACTGAAGCTTTCTTT.

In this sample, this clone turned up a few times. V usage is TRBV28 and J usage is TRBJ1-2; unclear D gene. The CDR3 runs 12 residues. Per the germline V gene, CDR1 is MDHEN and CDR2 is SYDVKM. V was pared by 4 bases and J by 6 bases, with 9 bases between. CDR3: CASSSGSNGYTF. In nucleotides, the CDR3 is TGTGCCAGCAGTTCTGGTAGCAATGGCTACACCTTC.

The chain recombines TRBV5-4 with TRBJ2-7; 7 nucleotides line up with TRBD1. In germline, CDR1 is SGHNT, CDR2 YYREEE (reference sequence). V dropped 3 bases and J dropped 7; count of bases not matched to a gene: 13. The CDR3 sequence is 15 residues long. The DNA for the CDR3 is TGTGCCAGCAGCTCCTCGTACCGGGACAGCCAGGAGCAGTACTTC. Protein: CASSSSYRDSQEQYF.

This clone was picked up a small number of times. The CDR3 DNA reads as TGTGCCAGCACTCTCGACAGGGAGAACTATGGCTACACCTTC. Its protein is CASTLDRENYGYTF. The chain links TRBV7-2 to TRBJ1-2, with 7 nucleotides matching TRBD1. Looked up from germline, CDR1 is SGHTA and CDR2 is FQGNSA. J gave up 2 bases and V 7 bases, and 7 bases lay outside the gene matches. This CDR3 has 14 amino acids.

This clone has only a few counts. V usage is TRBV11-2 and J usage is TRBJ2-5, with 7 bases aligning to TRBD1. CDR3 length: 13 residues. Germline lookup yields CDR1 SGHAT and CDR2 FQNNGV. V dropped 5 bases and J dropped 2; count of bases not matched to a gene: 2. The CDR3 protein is CASSPGGQETQYF. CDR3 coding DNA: TGTGCCAGCAGCCCAGGGGGACAAGAGACCCAGTACTTC.

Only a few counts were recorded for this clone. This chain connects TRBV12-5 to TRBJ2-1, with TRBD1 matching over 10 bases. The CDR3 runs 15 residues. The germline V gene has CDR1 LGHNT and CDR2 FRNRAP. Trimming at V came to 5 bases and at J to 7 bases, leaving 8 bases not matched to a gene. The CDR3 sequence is CASGLWTGGSNEQFF. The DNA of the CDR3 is TGTGCTAGTGGTCTTTGGACAGGGGGGAGTAATGAGCAGTTCTTC. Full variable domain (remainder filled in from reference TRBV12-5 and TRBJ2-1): DARVTQTPRHKVTEMGQEVTMRCQPILGHNTVFWYRQTMMQGLELLAYFRNRAPLDDSGMPKDRFSAEMPDATLATLKIQPSEPRDSAVYFCASGLWTGGSNEQFFGPGTRLTVL.

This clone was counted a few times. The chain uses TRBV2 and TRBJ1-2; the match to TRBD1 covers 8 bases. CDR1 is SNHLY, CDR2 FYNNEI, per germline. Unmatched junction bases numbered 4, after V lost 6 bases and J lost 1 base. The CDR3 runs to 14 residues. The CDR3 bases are TGTGCCAGCAGGCAGACAGGGGTTAACTATGGCTACACCTTC. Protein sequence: CASRQTGVNYGYTF.

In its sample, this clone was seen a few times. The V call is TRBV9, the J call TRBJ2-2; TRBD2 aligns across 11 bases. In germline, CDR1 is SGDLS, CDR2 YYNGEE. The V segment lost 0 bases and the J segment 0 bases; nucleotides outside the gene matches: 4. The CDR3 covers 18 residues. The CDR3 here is CASSVALAGGSNTGELFF. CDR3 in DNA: TGTGCCAGCAGCGTAGCGCTAGCGGGAGGCTCGAACACCGGGGAGCTGTTTTTT.

As DNA, the CDR3 is TGTGCCAGCAGCCGGGACAGGAGCACAGATACGCAGTATTTT. It is translated as CASSRDRSTDTQYF. The chain links TRBV7-2 to TRBJ2-3; TRBD1 matches 8 bases. The CDR3 covers 14 residues. Germline values: CDR1 SGHTA, CDR2 FQGNSA. The ends lost 5 bases at V and 0 bases at J; junction bases unmatched: 1.

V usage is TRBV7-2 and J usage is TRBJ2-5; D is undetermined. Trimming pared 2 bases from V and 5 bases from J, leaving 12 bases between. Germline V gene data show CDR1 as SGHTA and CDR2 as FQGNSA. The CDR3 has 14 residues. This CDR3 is CASSLYQMGETQYF. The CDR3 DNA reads TGTGCCAGCAGCTTATACCAAATGGGGGAGACCCAGTACTTC. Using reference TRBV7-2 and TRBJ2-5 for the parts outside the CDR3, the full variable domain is GAGVSQSPSNKVTEKGKDVELRCDPISGHTALYWYRQSLGQGLEFLIYFQGNSAPDKSGLPSDRFSAERTGGSVSTLTIQRTQQEDSAVYLCASSLYQMGETQYFGPGTRLLVL.

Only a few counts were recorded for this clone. The CDR3 nucleotides are TGTGCCAGCAGTGATCATAGCGGGAGGGCTAGGGAGCAGTACTTC. Translating gives CASSDHSGRAREQYF. The V gene is TRBV25-1, the J gene TRBJ2-7; 11 bases are a match to TRBD2. The V segment lost 3 bases and the J segment 7 bases; nucleotides outside the gene matches: 8. Germline values: CDR1 MGHDK, CDR2 SYGVNS. The CDR3 sequence is 15 residues long.

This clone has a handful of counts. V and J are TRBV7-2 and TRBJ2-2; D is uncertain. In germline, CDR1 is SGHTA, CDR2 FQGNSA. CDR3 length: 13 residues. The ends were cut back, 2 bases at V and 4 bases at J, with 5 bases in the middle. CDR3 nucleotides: TGTGCCAGCAGCTTATTGGGCACCGGGGAGCTGTTTTTT. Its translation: CASSLLGTGELFF.

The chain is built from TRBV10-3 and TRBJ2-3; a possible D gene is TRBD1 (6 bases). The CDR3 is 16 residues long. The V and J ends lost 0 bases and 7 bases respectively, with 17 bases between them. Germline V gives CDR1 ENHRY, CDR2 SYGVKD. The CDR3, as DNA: TGTGCCATCAGTGAGTCGGGCAGGGGACCACCAAATACGCAGTATTTT. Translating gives CAISESGRGPPNTQYF.

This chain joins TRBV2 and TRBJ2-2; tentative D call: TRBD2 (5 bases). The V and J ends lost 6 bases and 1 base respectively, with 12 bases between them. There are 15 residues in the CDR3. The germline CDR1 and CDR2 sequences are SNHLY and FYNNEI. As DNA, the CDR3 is TGTGCCAGCAGGGGCGGGCCCATGAACACCGGGGAGCTGTTTTTT. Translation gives CASRGGPMNTGELFF.